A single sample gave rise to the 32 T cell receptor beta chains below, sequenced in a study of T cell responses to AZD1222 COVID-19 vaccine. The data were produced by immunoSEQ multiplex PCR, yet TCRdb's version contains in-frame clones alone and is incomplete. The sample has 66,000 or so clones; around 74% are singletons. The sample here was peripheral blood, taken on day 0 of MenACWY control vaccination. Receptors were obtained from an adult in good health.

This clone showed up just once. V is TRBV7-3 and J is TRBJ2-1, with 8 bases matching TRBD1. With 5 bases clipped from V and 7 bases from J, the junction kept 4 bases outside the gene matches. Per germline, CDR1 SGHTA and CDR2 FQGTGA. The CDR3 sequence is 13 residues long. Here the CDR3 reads CASSTRQGNEQFF. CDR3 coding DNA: TGTGCCAGCAGCACCCGACAGGGGAATGAGCAGTTCTTC.

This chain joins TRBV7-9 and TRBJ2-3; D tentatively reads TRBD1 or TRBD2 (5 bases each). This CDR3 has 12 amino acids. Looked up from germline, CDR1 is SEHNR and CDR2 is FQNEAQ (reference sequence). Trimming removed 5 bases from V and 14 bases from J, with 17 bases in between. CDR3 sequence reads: CASSSRDPQAYF. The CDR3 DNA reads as TGTGCCAGCAGCAGTAGGGACCCTCAAGCGTATTTT.

The CDR3 region is CSGGQGAGTGELFF. The CDR3 DNA follows: TGCAGCGGGGGACAGGGGGCCGGTACCGGGGAGCTGTTTTTT. V and J are TRBV29-1 and TRBJ2-2, with 12 nucleotides matching TRBD1. The CDR3 is 14 amino acids. Germline V gene lookup returns CDR1 SQVTM and CDR2 ANQGSEA. J lost 5 bases, V lost 7 bases, and 5 bases had no gene match.

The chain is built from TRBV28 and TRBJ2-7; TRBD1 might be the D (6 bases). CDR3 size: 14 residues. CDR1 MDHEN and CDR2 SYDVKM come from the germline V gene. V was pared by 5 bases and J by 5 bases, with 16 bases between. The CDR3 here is CASSPQGTRHEQYF. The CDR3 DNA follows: TGTGCCAGCAGTCCACAGGGTACTCGACACGAGCAGTACTTC.

CDR3 DNA: TGTGCCAGCAGTTTGAAACAGGGCTACGAGCAGTACTTC. Translation gives CASSLKQGYEQYF. The chain carries TRBV27 and TRBJ2-7; D might be TRBD1 (6 bases). The CDR3 is 13 residues long. Trimming took off 3 bases at V and 3 bases at J, with 9 bases between the two ends. CDR1 and CDR2 from the germline V gene are MNHEY and SMNVEV (reference sequence).

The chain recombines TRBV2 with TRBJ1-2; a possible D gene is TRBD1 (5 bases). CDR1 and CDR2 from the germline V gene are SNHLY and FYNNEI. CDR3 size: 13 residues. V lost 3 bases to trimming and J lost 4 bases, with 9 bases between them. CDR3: CASSETALYGYTF. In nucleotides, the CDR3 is TGTGCCAGCAGTGAGACAGCCCTCTATGGCTACACCTTC.

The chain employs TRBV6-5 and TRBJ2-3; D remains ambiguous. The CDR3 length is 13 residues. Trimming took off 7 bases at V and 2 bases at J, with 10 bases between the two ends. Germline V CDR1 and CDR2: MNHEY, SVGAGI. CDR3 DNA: TGTGCCAGCACCCCCCGGGTCACAGATACGCAGTATTTT. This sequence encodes CASTPRVTDTQYF.

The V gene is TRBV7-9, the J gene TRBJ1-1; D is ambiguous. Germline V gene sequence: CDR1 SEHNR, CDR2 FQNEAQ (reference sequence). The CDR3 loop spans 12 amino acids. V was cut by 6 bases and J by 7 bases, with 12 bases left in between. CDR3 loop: CASRGPSGEAFF. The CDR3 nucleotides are TGTGCCAGCAGAGGGCCAAGCGGTGAAGCTTTCTTT.

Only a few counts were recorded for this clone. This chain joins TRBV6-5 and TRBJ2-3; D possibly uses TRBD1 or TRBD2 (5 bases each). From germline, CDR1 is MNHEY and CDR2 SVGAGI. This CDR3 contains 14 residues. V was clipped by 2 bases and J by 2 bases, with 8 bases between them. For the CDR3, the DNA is TGTGCCAGCAGTTACCGGGACGCCACAGATACGCAGTATTTT. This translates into CASSYRDATDTQYF.

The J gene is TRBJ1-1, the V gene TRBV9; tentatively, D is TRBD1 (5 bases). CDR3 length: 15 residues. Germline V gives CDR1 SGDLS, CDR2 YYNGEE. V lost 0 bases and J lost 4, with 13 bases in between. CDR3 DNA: TGTGCCAGCAGCGTAGATGGGGGTAGCGGCACTGAAGCTTTCTTT. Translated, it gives CASSVDGGSGTEAFF.

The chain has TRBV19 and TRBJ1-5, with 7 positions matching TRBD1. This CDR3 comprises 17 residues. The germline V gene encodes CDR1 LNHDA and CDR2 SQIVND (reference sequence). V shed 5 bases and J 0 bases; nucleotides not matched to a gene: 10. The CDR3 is CASSFSGTAYSNQPQHF. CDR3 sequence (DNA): TGTGCCAGTAGTTTCTCCGGGACAGCTTATAGCAATCAGCCCCAGCATTTT.

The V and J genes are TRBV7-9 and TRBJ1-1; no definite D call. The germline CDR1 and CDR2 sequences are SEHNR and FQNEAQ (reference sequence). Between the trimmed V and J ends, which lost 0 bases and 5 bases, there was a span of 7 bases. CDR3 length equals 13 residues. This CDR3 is CASSLAQLTEAFF. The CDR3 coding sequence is TGTGCCAGCAGCTTAGCCCAGTTGACTGAAGCTTTCTTT.

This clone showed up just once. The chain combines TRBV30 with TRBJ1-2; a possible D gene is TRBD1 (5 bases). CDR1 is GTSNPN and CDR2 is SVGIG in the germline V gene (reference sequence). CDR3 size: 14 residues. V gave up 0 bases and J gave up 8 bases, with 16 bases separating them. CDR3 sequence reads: CAWSVLGQGVGYTF. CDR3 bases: TGTGCCTGGAGTGTATTGGGGCAGGGTGTAGGCTACACCTTC.

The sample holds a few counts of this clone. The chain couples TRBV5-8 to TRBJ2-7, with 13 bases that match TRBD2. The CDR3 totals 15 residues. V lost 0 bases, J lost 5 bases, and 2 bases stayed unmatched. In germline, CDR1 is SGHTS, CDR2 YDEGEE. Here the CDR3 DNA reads TGTGCCAGCAGCTTGGGGACTAGCGGGAGCGACGAGCAGTACTTC. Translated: CASSLGTSGSDEQYF. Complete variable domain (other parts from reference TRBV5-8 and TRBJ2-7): EAGVTQSPTHLIKTRGQQATLRCSPISGHTSVYWYQQALGLGLQFLLWYDEGEERNRGNFPPRFSGRQFPNYSSELNVNALELEDSALYLCASSLGTSGSDEQYFGPGTRLTVT.

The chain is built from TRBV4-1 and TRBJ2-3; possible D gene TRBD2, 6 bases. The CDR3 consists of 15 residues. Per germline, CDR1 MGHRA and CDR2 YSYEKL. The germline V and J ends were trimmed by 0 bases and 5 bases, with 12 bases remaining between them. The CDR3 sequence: CASSQEVGREDTQYF. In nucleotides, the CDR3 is TGCGCCAGCAGCCAAGAGGTGGGGCGGGAAGATACGCAGTATTTT.

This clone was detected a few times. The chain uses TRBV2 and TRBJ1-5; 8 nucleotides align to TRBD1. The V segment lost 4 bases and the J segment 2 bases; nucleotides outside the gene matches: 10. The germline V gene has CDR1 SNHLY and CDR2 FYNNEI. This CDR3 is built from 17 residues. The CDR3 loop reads CASSADRGGRGNQPQHF. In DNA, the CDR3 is TGTGCCAGCAGTGCAGACAGGGGAGGCCGAGGCAATCAGCCCCAGCATTTT.

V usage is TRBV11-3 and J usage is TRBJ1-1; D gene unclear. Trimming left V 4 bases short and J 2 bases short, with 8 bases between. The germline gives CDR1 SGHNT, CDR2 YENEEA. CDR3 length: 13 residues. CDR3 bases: TGTGCCAGCAGCTCATACTACAACACTGAAGCTTTCTTT. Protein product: CASSSYYNTEAFF.

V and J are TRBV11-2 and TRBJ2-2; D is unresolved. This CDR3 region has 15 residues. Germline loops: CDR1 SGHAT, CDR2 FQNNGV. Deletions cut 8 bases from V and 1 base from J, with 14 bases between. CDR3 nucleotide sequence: TGTGCCAGCGGCCCCAATGCAGAGAACACCGGGGAGCTGTTTTTT. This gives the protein CASGPNAENTGELFF.

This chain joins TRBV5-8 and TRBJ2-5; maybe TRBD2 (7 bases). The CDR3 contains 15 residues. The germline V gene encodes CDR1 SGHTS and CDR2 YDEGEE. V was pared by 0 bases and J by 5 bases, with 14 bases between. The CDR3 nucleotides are TGTGCCAGCAGCTTGGCTGTGGGGGGGCAGGAGACCCAGTACTTC. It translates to CASSLAVGGQETQYF.

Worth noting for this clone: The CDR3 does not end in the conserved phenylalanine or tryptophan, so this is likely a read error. The chain's CDR3 is CASSRLAGLTDTQYI. In DNA, the CDR3 is TGTGCCAGCAGCCGACTAGCGGGTCTCACAGATACGCAGTATATT. V gene TRBV2 combines with J gene TRBJ2-3, with TRBD2 matching over 10 bases. Germline V gene lookup returns CDR1 SNHLY and CDR2 FYNNEI. This CDR3 region has 15 residues. J was trimmed by 2 bases and V by 6 bases; bases with no gene match: 5.

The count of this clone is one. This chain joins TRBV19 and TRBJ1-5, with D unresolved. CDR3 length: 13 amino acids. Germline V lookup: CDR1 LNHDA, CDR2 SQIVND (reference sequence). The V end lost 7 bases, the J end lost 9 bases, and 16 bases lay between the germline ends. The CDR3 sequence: CASNTGLRGPQHF. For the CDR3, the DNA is TGTGCCAGTAACACGGGCCTCCGGGGGCCCCAGCATTTT.

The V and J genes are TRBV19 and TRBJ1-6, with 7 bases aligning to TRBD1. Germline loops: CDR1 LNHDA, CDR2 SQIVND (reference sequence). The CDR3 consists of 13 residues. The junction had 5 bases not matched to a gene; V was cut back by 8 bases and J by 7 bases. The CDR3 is CASSDRPNSPLHF. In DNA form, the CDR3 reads TGTGCCAGTTCGGACAGGCCGAATTCACCCCTCCACTTT.

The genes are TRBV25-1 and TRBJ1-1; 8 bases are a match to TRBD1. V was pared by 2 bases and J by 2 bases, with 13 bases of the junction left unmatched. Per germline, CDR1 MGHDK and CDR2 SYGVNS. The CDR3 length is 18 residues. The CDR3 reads CASSEVTGTGVGNTEAFF. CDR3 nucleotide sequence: TGTGCCAGCAGTGAAGTCACCGGGACAGGCGTGGGAAACACTGAAGCTTTCTTT. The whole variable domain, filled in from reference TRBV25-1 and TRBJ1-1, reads EADIYQTPRYLVIGTGKKITLECSQTMGHDKMYWYQQDPGMELHLIHYSYGVNSTEKGDLSSESTVSRIRTEHFPLTLESARPSHTSQYLCASSEVTGTGVGNTEAFFGQGTRLTVV.

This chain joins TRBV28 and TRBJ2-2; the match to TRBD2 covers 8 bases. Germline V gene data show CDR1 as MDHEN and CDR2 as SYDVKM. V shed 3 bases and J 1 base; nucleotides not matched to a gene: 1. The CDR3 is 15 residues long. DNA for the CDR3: TGTGCCAGCAGTTTTCTAGCGGGGAACACCGGGGAGCTGTTTTTT. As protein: CASSFLAGNTGELFF. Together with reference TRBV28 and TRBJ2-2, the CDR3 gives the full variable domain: DVKVTQSSRYLVKRTGEKVFLECVQDMDHENMFWYRQDPGLGLRLIYFSYDVKMKEKGDIPEGYSVSREKKERFSLILESASTNQTSMYLCASSFLAGNTGELFFGEGSRLTVL.

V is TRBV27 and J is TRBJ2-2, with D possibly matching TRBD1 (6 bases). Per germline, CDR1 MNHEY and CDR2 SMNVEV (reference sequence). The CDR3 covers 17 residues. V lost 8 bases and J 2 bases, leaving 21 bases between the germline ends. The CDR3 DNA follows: TGTGCCAGCGGCCAGGGGCTAGAGGCGTCTAACACCGGGGAGCTGTTTTTT. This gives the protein CASGQGLEASNTGELFF.

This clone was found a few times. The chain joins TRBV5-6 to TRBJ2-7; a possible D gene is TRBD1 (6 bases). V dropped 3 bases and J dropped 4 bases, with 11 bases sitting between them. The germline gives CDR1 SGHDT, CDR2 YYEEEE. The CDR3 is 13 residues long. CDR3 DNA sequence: TGTGCCAGCAGCTACGGACAGTGGTACGAGCAGTACTTC. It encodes CASSYGQWYEQYF.

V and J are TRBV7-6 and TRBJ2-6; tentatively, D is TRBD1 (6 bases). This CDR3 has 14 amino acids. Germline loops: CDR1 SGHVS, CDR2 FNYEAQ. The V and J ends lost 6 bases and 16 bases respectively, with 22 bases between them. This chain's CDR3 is CASRPAPGTPILTF. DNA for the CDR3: TGTGCCAGCAGACCGGCCCCCGGGACACCGATACTGACTTTC.

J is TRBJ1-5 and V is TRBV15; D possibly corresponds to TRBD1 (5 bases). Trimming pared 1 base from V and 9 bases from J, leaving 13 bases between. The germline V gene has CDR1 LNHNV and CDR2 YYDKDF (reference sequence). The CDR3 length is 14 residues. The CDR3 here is CATSRAGPDPPQHF. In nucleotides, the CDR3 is TGTGCCACCAGCAGAGCGGGACCTGACCCGCCCCAGCATTTT.

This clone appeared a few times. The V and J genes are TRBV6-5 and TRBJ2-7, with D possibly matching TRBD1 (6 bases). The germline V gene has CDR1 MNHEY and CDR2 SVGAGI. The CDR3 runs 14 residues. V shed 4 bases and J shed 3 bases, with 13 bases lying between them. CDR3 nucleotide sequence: TGTGCCAGCAGTTTAACTCTACAGGGCTACGAGCAGTACTTC. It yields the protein CASSLTLQGYEQYF.

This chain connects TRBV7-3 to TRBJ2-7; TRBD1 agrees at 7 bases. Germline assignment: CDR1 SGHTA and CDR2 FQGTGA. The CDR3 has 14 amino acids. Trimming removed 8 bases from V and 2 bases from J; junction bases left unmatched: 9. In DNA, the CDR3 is TGTGCCAGCCCAAGCCGGACAGGCCCCTACGAGCAGTACTTC. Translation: CASPSRTGPYEQYF.

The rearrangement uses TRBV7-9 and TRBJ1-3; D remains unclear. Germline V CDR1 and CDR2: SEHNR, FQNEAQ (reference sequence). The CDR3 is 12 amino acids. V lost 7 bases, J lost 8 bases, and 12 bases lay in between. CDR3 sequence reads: CASTLRSDTIYF. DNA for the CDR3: TGTGCCAGCACCTTGAGGTCGGACACCATATATTTT. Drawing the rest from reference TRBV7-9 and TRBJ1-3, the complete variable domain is DTGVSQNPRHKITKRGQNVTFRCDPISEHNRLYWYRQTLGQGPEFLTYFQNEAQLEKSRLLSDRFSAERPKGSFSTLEIQRTEQGDSAMYLCASTLRSDTIYFGEGSWLTVV.

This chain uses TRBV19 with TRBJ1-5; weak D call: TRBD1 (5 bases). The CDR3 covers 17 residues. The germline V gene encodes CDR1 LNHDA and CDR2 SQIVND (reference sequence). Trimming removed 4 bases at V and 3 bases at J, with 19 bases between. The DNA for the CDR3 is TGTGCCAGTAGTACCATCGCCCCCAGGGAGGACAATCAGCCCCAGCATTTT. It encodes CASSTIAPREDNQPQHF.